This T cell receptor beta chain was identified during a study of T cells in Graves' hyperthyroidism and ophthalmopathy. This CDR3 has 14 residues. Trimming pared 8 bases from V and 7 bases from J, leaving 18 bases between. Germline CDR1 and CDR2: GTSNPN and SVGIG (reference sequence). RNA transcripts provided the source from which TCR beta CDR3 regions were amplified. In the first-round RT-PCR of the TCR CDR3, the HTBI primer set was used. TCRdb recomputed calls from the multiplex PCR reads with MiXCR, one row per CDR3 protein. Of a few hundred thousand distinct CDR3 sequences in the sample, 13% to 15% are singletons; the top ten hold about 18%. Together with thyroid ultrasound, orbital computed tomography, serum thyroxine and TRAb, clinical symptoms were used for diagnoses.

V usage is TRBV30 and J usage is TRBJ1-6; D is possibly TRBD1 (6 bases). Sequenced: blood. This receptor was identified in a woman in her 30s with Graves' ophthalmopathy. CDR3 nucleotides: TGTGCCAGCCCGCGGGGGGCGGTGAATTCACCCCTCCACTTT. Translation: CASPRGAVNSPLHF.